This is a list of T cell receptor beta chains from one sample in a study of T cells of healthy individuals. TCRdb recomputed calls from the 5' RACE reads with MiXCR, one row per CDR3 protein. The data show some 85,000 distinct CDR3 sequences, with 4% to 5.5% seen just once and roughly 7.5% held by the top ten. These receptors were collected from a female donor in good health. Each CDR3 is given with its conserved first and last residue. Fields, in order: V gene, D gene, clone size, J gene, CDR3 DNA, CDR3 protein. A D gene is named only where the DNA matches it firmly. A clone size is listed for some rows: how often the clone was seen (once, few, many), or a class if it is expanded.

v_call: TRBV18
d_call: -
clone_size: many
j_call: TRBJ2-7
cdr3_nt: TGTGCCAGCTCACCACACAGAGGGATGGGGGAGCAGTACTTC
cdr3_aa: CASSPHRGMGEQYF

v_call: TRBV7-2
d_call: TRBD2
clone_size: many
j_call: TRBJ2-3
cdr3_nt: TGTGCCAGCAGCCACACTAGCGGGTCTAGCACAGATACGCAGTATTTT
cdr3_aa: CASSHTSGSSTDTQYF

v_call: TRBV28
d_call: -
clone_size: -
j_call: TRBJ1-2
cdr3_nt: TGTGCCAGCAGTTTACTGCCGCCGGGAGGCTACACCTTC
cdr3_aa: CASSLLPPGGYTF

v_call: TRBV20-1
d_call: -
clone_size: many
j_call: TRBJ2-5
cdr3_nt: TGCAGTGCTAGAGATCAGGGTTCCGGGGAGACCCAGTACTTC
cdr3_aa: CSARDQGSGETQYF

v_call: TRBV28
d_call: TRBD2
clone_size: -
j_call: TRBJ2-2
cdr3_nt: TGTGCCAGCAGTTTTGACACCCTAGCGGGAGGGAACACCGGGGAGCTGTTTTTT
cdr3_aa: CASSFDTLAGGNTGELFF

v_call: TRBV12-3/TRBV12-4
d_call: -
clone_size: -
j_call: TRBJ2-2
cdr3_nt: TGTGCCAGCAGTCAGGGGCAGAACACCGGGGAGCTGTTTTTT
cdr3_aa: CASSQGQNTGELFF

v_call: TRBV2
d_call: -
clone_size: many
j_call: TRBJ2-5
cdr3_nt: TGTGCCAGCTACTTCGGAGAGACCCAGTACTTC
cdr3_aa: CASYFGETQYF

v_call: TRBV29-1
d_call: -
clone_size: many
j_call: TRBJ2-3
cdr3_nt: TGCAGCGTTAACCCGTCGGGCACAGATACGCAGTATTTT
cdr3_aa: CSVNPSGTDTQYF

v_call: TRBV28
d_call: -
clone_size: -
j_call: TRBJ1-5
cdr3_nt: TGTGCCAGCACCCTTGGGTCCCAGGGGCGGAGGCCTAATCAGCCCCAGCATTTT
cdr3_aa: CASTLGSQGRRPNQPQHF

v_call: TRBV7-3
d_call: -
clone_size: -
j_call: TRBJ1-1
cdr3_nt: TGTGCCAGCAGCCCCCTAGAAGGCGGAGAAGCTTTCTTT
cdr3_aa: CASSPLEGGEAFF

v_call: TRBV11-1
d_call: -
clone_size: few
j_call: TRBJ2-5
cdr3_nt: TGTGCCAGCAGCTTTGACAGCGGACTCCAAGAGACCCAGTACTTC
cdr3_aa: CASSFDSGLQETQYF

v_call: TRBV3-1
d_call: TRBD2
clone_size: few
j_call: TRBJ2-3
cdr3_nt: TGTGCCAGCAGCCAAGATCGGGCGGGAGCGGTTGGAGATACGCAGTATTTT
cdr3_aa: CASSQDRAGAVGDTQYF

v_call: TRBV28
d_call: -
clone_size: -
j_call: TRBJ2-4
cdr3_nt: TGTGCCAGCAGGGCTCGCGGAGCCAAAAACATTCAGTACTTC
cdr3_aa: CASRARGAKNIQYF

v_call: TRBV3-1
d_call: -
clone_size: -
j_call: TRBJ1-2
cdr3_nt: TGTGCCAGCAGCCAAGAAGGGTTGTCTCGGGCAGAAAACTATGGCTACACCTTC
cdr3_aa: CASSQEGLSRAENYGYTF

v_call: TRBV5-6
d_call: -
clone_size: many
j_call: TRBJ2-1
cdr3_nt: TGTGCCAGCAGCCTTACCGGGACGAACTCCTACAATGAGCAGTTCTTC
cdr3_aa: CASSLTGTNSYNEQFF

v_call: TRBV7-2
d_call: -
clone_size: many
j_call: TRBJ1-2
cdr3_nt: TGTGCCAGCAGCGTGGCTGGGGGGGCCGGTGGCTACACCTTC
cdr3_aa: CASSVAGGAGGYTF

v_call: TRBV6-1
d_call: -
clone_size: many
j_call: TRBJ1-1
cdr3_nt: TGTGCCAGCAGTTCCGACAGGCTGAACACTGAAGCTTTCTTT
cdr3_aa: CASSSDRLNTEAFF

v_call: TRBV25-1
d_call: TRBD1
clone_size: many
j_call: TRBJ1-2
cdr3_nt: TGTGCCAGCAGTGAGTCAGGGGGAGGTGGCTACACCTTC
cdr3_aa: CASSESGGGGYTF

v_call: TRBV28
d_call: -
clone_size: few
j_call: TRBJ1-5
cdr3_nt: TGTGCCAGCAGTCCCTTCCGACAGTATAATAGCAATCAGCCCCAGCATTTT
cdr3_aa: CASSPFRQYNSNQPQHF

v_call: TRBV5-1
d_call: -
clone_size: few
j_call: TRBJ1-2
cdr3_nt: TGCGCCAGCAGGGAGGGGGAGCTACTCATGTATGGCTACACCTTC
cdr3_aa: CASREGELLMYGYTF

v_call: TRBV7-6
d_call: TRBD1
clone_size: -
j_call: TRBJ2-1
cdr3_nt: TGTGCCAGCAGCTTATCAGGGGGTGAGAGAAGTGAGCAGTTCTTC
cdr3_aa: CASSLSGGERSEQFF

v_call: TRBV24-1
d_call: -
clone_size: few
j_call: TRBJ2-1
cdr3_nt: TGTGCCACCAGTGATTTTCAGGAGCAGTTCTTC
cdr3_aa: CATSDFQEQFF

v_call: TRBV6-5
d_call: -
clone_size: few
j_call: TRBJ2-5
cdr3_nt: TGTGCCAGTAACTCCCGGGACGGCAAAGAGACCCAGTACTTC
cdr3_aa: CASNSRDGKETQYF

v_call: TRBV15
d_call: TRBD1
clone_size: few
j_call: TRBJ1-4
cdr3_nt: TGTGCCACCAGCTTAGGACAGGGAAGTGAAAAACTGTTTTTT
cdr3_aa: CATSLGQGSEKLFF

v_call: TRBV7-9
d_call: TRBD2
clone_size: -
j_call: TRBJ2-5
cdr3_nt: TGTGCCAGCAGCCTCGTATTAGCGGGACTAGAGACCCAGTACTTC
cdr3_aa: CASSLVLAGLETQYF

v_call: TRBV7-2
d_call: TRBD2
clone_size: few
j_call: TRBJ2-1
cdr3_nt: TGTGCCAGCAGCTTAGCCCCAGGCGGGAGGGACTCCTACAATGAGCAGTTCTTC
cdr3_aa: CASSLAPGGRDSYNEQFF

v_call: TRBV5-1
d_call: -
clone_size: many
j_call: TRBJ2-3
cdr3_nt: TGCGCCAGCAGCTTGAGAGCTAGCGCCACAGATACGCAGTATTTT
cdr3_aa: CASSLRASATDTQYF

v_call: TRBV24-1
d_call: TRBD2
clone_size: -
j_call: TRBJ2-1
cdr3_nt: TGTGCCACCATGGCTAGCGGGATTCCCTACAATGAGCAGTTCTTC
cdr3_aa: CATMASGIPYNEQFF

v_call: TRBV28
d_call: -
clone_size: many
j_call: TRBJ2-2
cdr3_nt: TGTGCCAGCAGTTTGAGGGGGACCGGGGAGCTGTTTTTT
cdr3_aa: CASSLRGTGELFF

v_call: TRBV7-2
d_call: -
clone_size: few
j_call: TRBJ1-2
cdr3_nt: TGTGCCAGCAGCTTAGACGGTGCGGTTAACTATGGCTACACCTTC
cdr3_aa: CASSLDGAVNYGYTF

v_call: TRBV5-4
d_call: -
clone_size: -
j_call: TRBJ1-1
cdr3_nt: TGTGCCAGCAGCTCCCGGGACAAGAACACTGAAGCTTTCTTT
cdr3_aa: CASSSRDKNTEAFF

v_call: TRBV7-2
d_call: -
clone_size: many
j_call: TRBJ1-5
cdr3_nt: TGTGCCAGCAGCTTAGGAGGGTTCCGCCAGCCCCAGCATTTT
cdr3_aa: CASSLGGFRQPQHF

v_call: TRBV2
d_call: -
clone_size: few
j_call: TRBJ2-7
cdr3_nt: TGTGCCAGCAGGGGGGGCGAAGGGCCCCTCCTCGAGCAGTACTTC
cdr3_aa: CASRGGEGPLLEQYF

v_call: TRBV4-3
d_call: -
clone_size: few
j_call: TRBJ2-1
cdr3_nt: TGCGCCAGCAGCCACGTAAACGTGGGAGCCCTCTCCTACAATGAGCAGTTCTTC
cdr3_aa: CASSHVNVGALSYNEQFF